Ten or more counts support the clone carrying this T cell receptor (beta chain). Hyperthyroidism, newly diagnosed and lasting under 2 months, affected patients aged 18 to 65. Patients with uncontrolled infections, other autoimmune diseases, pregnancy or lactation were excluded. Diagnosing involved the use of clinical symptoms, serum thyroxine and TRAb, thyroid ultrasound and orbital computed tomography. Template material for amplifying TCR beta CDR3 regions consisted of RNA transcripts. In the first-round RT-PCR of the TCR CDR3, the HTBI primer set was used. TCRdb fed the multiplex PCR reads into MiXCR, producing one record per CDR3 protein. The table includes approximately 220,000 distinct CDR3 sequences, about 16% detected once. The sample is drawn from a study of T cells in Graves' hyperthyroidism and ophthalmopathy. This CDR3 is built from 15 residues. Germline CDR1 is MNHEY and CDR2 is SMNVEV (reference sequence). V lost 6 bases and J lost 3, with 17 bases in between.

The rearrangement joins TRBV27 to TRBJ1-1; perhaps TRBD1 as D (5 bases). The sequence was obtained from a middle-aged man with Graves' hyperthyroidism. The sample taken for sequencing was blood. DNA for the CDR3: TGTGCCAGCAGCTACACAGGCTTGGGGGACACTGAAGCTTTCTTT. Amino acids: CASSYTGLGDTEAFF.